This TCR beta chain emerged from a study of PD-L1 blockade in urothelial cancer. Germline CDR1 is MGHRA and CDR2 is YSYEKL. Trimming stripped 4 bases from V and 4 bases from J, with 11 bases between. This CDR3 has 14 residues. Indicated time point: pretreatment peripheral blood. Patients yielded 1 to 8 samples each, pretreatment and on-treatment. Assay used: immunoSEQ multiplex PCR; TCRdb lists only in-frame clones, some missing. The data contain some 63,000 clones, about four fifths of them singletons. Note on this clone: The antigen is unknown.

Study-level points and caveats: Below-median pretreatment blood TCR clonality was associated with improved progression-free and overall survival.

This TCR was recovered from a man between 65 and 79 years old with urothelial cancer. The sequencing here drew on PBMCs, taken around atezolizumab (anti-PD-L1) treatment. The rearrangement uses TRBV4-1 and TRBJ2-1; TRBD1 is a possible D gene (5 bases). This CDR3 reads CASSPRTSYNEQFF. Written as DNA, the CDR3 is TGCGCCAGCAGCCCCAGGACAAGTTACAATGAGCAGTTCTTC.